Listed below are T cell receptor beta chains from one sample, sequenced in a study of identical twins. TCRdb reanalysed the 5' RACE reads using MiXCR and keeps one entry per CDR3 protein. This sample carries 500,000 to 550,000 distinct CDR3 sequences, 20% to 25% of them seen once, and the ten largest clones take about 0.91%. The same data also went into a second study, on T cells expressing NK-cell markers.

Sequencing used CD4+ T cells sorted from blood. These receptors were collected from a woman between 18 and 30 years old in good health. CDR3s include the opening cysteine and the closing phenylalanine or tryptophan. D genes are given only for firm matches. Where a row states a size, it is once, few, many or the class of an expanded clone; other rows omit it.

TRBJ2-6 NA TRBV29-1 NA CSVEGAAGGANVLTF TGCAGCGTTGAAGGGGCGGCGGGAGGGGCCAACGTCCTGACTTTC
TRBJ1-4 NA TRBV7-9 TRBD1 CASRSTGGNEKLFF TGTGCCAGCAGGTCGACAGGGGGCAATGAAAAACTGTTTTTT
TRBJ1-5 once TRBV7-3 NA CASSLSHNQPQHF TGTGCCAGCAGCTTAAGTCACAATCAGCCCCAGCATTTT
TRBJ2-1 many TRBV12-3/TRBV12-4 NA CASSSYRDVSNEQFF TGTGCCAGCAGTTCCTACAGGGATGTGTCCAATGAGCAGTTCTTC
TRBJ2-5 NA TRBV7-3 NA CASSAGPGSYQETQYF TGTGCCAGCAGCGCCGGGCCTGGTTCGTACCAAGAGACCCAGTACTTC
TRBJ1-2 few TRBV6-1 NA CASSELVPPF TGTGCCAGCAGTGAATTGGTGCCTCCCTTC
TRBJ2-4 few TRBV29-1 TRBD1 CSVEDWGQNQNIQYF TGCAGCGTTGAAGACTGGGGACAGAACCAAAACATTCAGTACTTC
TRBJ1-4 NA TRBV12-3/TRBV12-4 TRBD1 CASSRTGGGNEKLFF TGTGCCAGCAGTCGTACAGGGGGAGGTAATGAAAAACTGTTTTTT
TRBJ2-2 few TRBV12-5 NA CASGLVQSGELFF TGTGCTAGTGGTTTGGTGCAGTCCGGGGAGCTGTTTTTT
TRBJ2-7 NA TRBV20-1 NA CSAGLLRSSYEQYF TGCAGTGCCGGACTGCTCAGGAGCTCCTACGAGCAGTACTTC
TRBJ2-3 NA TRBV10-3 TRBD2 CAMGTSGTNTDTQYF TGTGCCATGGGGACTAGCGGGACAAACACAGATACGCAGTATTTT
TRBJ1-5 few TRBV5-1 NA CASSWGPSDQPQHF TGCGCCAGCAGCTGGGGACCGAGCGATCAGCCCCAGCATTTT
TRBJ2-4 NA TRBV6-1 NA CASMGALAKNIQYF TGTGCCAGCATGGGGGCCCTAGCCAAAAACATTCAGTACTTC
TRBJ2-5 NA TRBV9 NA CASSVGSGAETQYF TGTGCCAGCAGCGTAGGGTCCGGGGCAGAGACCCAGTACTTC
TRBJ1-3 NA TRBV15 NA CATSRDPGNTIYF TGTGCCACCAGCAGAGATCCCGGAAACACCATATATTTT
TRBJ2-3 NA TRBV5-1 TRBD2 CASSPLAGGLTDTQYF TGCGCCAGCAGCCCACTAGCGGGGGGCCTCACAGATACGCAGTATTTT
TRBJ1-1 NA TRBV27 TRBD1 CAKDDDRAGDTEAFF TGTGCCAAAGACGACGACAGGGCTGGGGACACTGAAGCTTTCTTT
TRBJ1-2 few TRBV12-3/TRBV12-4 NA CASSLRSGDYGYTF TGTGCCAGCAGTTTGCGGTCGGGGGACTATGGCTACACCTTC
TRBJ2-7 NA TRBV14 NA CASSQGTGQGREQYF TGTGCCAGCAGCCAAGGAACAGGGCAGGGTCGGGAGCAGTACTTC
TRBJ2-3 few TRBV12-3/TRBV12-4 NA CASSLPSTADTQYF TGTGCCAGCAGTTTGCCTAGCACCGCCGATACGCAGTATTTT
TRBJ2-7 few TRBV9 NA CASSVGPTSRSYEQYF TGTGCCAGCAGCGTAGGTCCAACCAGCCGATCCTACGAGCAGTACTTC
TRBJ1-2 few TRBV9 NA CASSAHSPPGYGYTF TGTGCCAGCAGCGCCCACAGTCCTCCGGGCTATGGCTACACCTTC
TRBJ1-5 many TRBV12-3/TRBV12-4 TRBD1 CASSRQGSQPQHF TGTGCCAGCAGCCGACAGGGGTCGCAGCCCCAGCATTTT
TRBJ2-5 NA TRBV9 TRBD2 CASSVGTSGKETQYF TGTGCCAGCAGCGTAGGGACTAGCGGGAAAGAGACCCAGTACTTC
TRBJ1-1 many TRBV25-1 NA CASSETGSTEAFF TGTGCCAGCAGTGAGACGGGCTCTACTGAAGCTTTCTTT
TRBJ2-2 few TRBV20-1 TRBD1 CSARDAQGVNTGELFF TGCAGTGCTAGAGATGCCCAGGGGGTAAACACCGGGGAGCTGTTTTTT
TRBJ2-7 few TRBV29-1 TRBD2 CSGGLAAYEQYF TGCAGCGGAGGACTAGCGGCCTACGAGCAGTACTTC
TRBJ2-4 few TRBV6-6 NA CASSYNDIQYF TGTGCCAGCAGTTATAATGACATTCAGTACTTC
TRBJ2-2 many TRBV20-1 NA CSARAQGPNTGELFF TGCAGTGCTAGAGCCCAGGGCCCCAACACCGGGGAGCTGTTTTTT
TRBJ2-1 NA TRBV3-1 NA CASSQESIGQPSYNEQFF TGTGCCAGCAGCCAAGAGTCTATCGGGCAGCCGTCCTACAATGAGCAGTTCTTC
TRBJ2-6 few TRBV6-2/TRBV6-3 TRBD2 CASSYPTGLAVLSGANVLTF TGTGCCAGCAGTTACCCCACGGGACTAGCGGTCCTCTCTGGGGCCAACGTCCTGACTTTC
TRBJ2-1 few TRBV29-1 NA CSVEEQINEQFF TGCAGCGTTGAAGAGCAGATCAATGAGCAGTTCTTC
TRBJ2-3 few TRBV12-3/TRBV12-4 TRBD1 CASNIRDRSTDTQYF TGTGCCAGCAACATTCGGGACAGAAGCACAGATACGCAGTATTTT
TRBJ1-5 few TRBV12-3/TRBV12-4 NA CASSDGFNQPQHF TGTGCCAGCAGTGACGGGTTCAATCAGCCCCAGCATTTT
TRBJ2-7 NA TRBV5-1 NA CASTLDPTTYEQYF TGCGCCAGCACCCTTGACCCGACTACCTACGAGCAGTACTTC
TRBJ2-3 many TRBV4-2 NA CASSQEKLQGTDTQYF TGTGCCAGCAGCCAAGAAAAGCTGCAGGGAACAGATACGCAGTATTTT
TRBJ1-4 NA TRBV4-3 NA CASSQRGAPNEKLFF TGCGCCAGCAGCCAAAGGGGTGCCCCTAATGAAAAACTGTTTTTT